The subject of this entry is one TCR beta chain. This sample is drawn from a study of T cell changes during pregnancy in multiple sclerosis. Germline CDR1 and CDR2: LNHDA and SQIVND (reference sequence). The V and J ends lost 3 bases and 10 bases respectively, with 19 bases between them. This CDR3 is built from 15 residues. Method: immunoSEQ multiplex PCR; TCRdb's copy keeps in-frame clones and lacks some. The profile shows 120,000 or so clones, 80% to 95% of them singletons. The receptor was derived from a female donor with multiple sclerosis, enrolled in a pregnancy study. The chain couples TRBV19 to TRBJ1-5; D gene unclear. The sample here was peripheral blood, taken before pregnancy. As DNA, the CDR3 is TGTGCCAGTAGTATCGACCCCGGGCGGGGAAAACCCCAGCATTTT. It specifies CASSIDPGRGKPQHF.